The present T cell receptor (beta chain) was sequenced within a study of T cell responses to AZD1222 COVID-19 vaccine. General study findings and limits: Spike-specific TCR breadth rose after two AZD1222 doses, and depth rose as well. Samples come after the peak T cell response, not at day 14.

Sequencing was performed with immunoSEQ multiplex PCR; in TCRdb, only in-frame clones are kept and a portion is missing. The table lists approximately 160,000 clones, 80% to 95% of them singletons. A note on this clone: Its antigen is unknown.

The material was peripheral blood, obtained on day 0 of AZD1222 vaccination. The clonotype comes from an adult in good health.

Here the CDR3 reads CATISPPAGRNIQYF. The CDR3, as DNA: TGTGCCACCATAAGCCCTCCTGCGGGGCGGAACATTCAGTACTTC. This chain joins TRBV28 and TRBJ2-4; D might be TRBD2 (6 bases). Germline CDR1 and CDR2: MDHEN and SYDVKM. V was trimmed by 10 bases and J by 7 bases, leaving 23 bases between them. This CDR3 spans 15 amino acids. Combining the CDR3 with reference TRBV28 and TRBJ2-4 gives the whole variable domain DVKVTQSSRYLVKRTGEKVFLECVQDMDHENMFWYRQDPGLGLRLIYFSYDVKMKEKGDIPEGYSVSREKKERFSLILESASTNQTSMYLCATISPPAGRNIQYFGAGTRLSVL.